The rows below give T cell receptor beta chains drawn from one sample of a study of identical twins. TCRdb itself ran the 5' RACE reads through MiXCR, one entry per CDR3 protein. The sample shows more than 1.5 million distinct CDR3 sequences, about 31% of them seen only once. What was sequenced was cord blood. The receptors derive from a newborn girl in good health. CDR3s include the opening cysteine and the closing phenylalanine or tryptophan. The D gene is left open where the match is weak. Not all rows give a size; the values are once, few, many and, for expanded clones, a class.

J gene: TRBJ2-5; clone size: .; V gene: TRBV13; D gene: .; CDR3 DNA: TGTGCCAGCAGCTTAGGGAGAGGGTCAGAGACCCAGTACTTC; CDR3 protein: CASSLGRGSETQYF
J gene: TRBJ1-2; clone size: once; V gene: TRBV30; D gene: TRBD1; CDR3 DNA: TGTGCCTGGAGTGGACAGGGGCGGGGTTATGGCTACACCTTC; CDR3 protein: CAWSGQGRGYGYTF
J gene: TRBJ2-3; clone size: .; V gene: TRBV4-1; D gene: .; CDR3 DNA: TGCGCCAGCAGCCAGCCCCTTCCCAGGGCAGATACGCAGTATTTT; CDR3 protein: CASSQPLPRADTQYF
J gene: TRBJ2-5; clone size: .; V gene: TRBV6-5; D gene: .; CDR3 DNA: TGTGCCAGCAGTGGGAGACAGGGAGGGTACAATGAGCAGTACTTC; CDR3 protein: CASSGRQGGYNEQYF
J gene: TRBJ2-3; clone size: .; V gene: TRBV5-1; D gene: TRBD2; CDR3 DNA: TGCGCCAGCAGCCCCGGGACTAGCGGGGTTAGCACAGATACGCAGTATTTT; CDR3 protein: CASSPGTSGVSTDTQYF
J gene: TRBJ2-7; clone size: .; V gene: TRBV6-6; D gene: TRBD2; CDR3 DNA: TGTGCCAGCAGACCCCTAGCGGGGTCCTACGAGCAGTACTTC; CDR3 protein: CASRPLAGSYEQYF
J gene: TRBJ2-5; clone size: .; V gene: TRBV5-1; D gene: .; CDR3 DNA: TGCGCCAGCAGCTGGAAACAAGAGACCCAGTACTTC; CDR3 protein: CASSWKQETQYF
J gene: TRBJ1-1; clone size: .; V gene: TRBV6-5; D gene: .; CDR3 DNA: TGTGCCAGCAGTTACGCCCGTCAAGCTTTCTTT; CDR3 protein: CASSYARQAFF
J gene: TRBJ2-3; clone size: .; V gene: TRBV12-3/TRBV12-4; D gene: .; CDR3 DNA: TGTGCCAGCACCTTCGCACCTAGCTCAGATACGCAGTATTTT; CDR3 protein: CASTFAPSSDTQYF
J gene: TRBJ1-2; clone size: few; V gene: TRBV20-1; D gene: TRBD1; CDR3 DNA: TGCAGTCTGACAGGGATATATGGCTACACCTTC; CDR3 protein: CSLTGIYGYTF
J gene: TRBJ2-3; clone size: few; V gene: TRBV20-1; D gene: .; CDR3 DNA: TGCAGTGCTAGTCCCGTTAGCACAGATACGCAGTATTTT; CDR3 protein: CSASPVSTDTQYF
J gene: TRBJ1-4; clone size: few; V gene: TRBV5-1; D gene: .; CDR3 DNA: TGCGCCAGCAGCTTGGACGTACGGGGTGCAGAACTGTTTTTT; CDR3 protein: CASSLDVRGAELFF
J gene: TRBJ1-2; clone size: few; V gene: TRBV29-1; D gene: TRBD1; CDR3 DNA: TGCAGCGTTGATTTACAGGGGGCGCGGGGCTACACCTTC; CDR3 protein: CSVDLQGARGYTF
J gene: TRBJ2-2; clone size: .; V gene: TRBV9; D gene: TRBD2; CDR3 DNA: TGTGCCAGCAGCCATAGCGGGTTCACCGGGGAGCTGTTTTTT; CDR3 protein: CASSHSGFTGELFF
J gene: TRBJ1-5; clone size: few; V gene: TRBV21-1; D gene: .; CDR3 DNA: TGTGCCAGCAGCAAAGAAGAGCATGGACACCATCAGCCCCAGCATTTT; CDR3 protein: CASSKEEHGHHQPQHF
J gene: TRBJ1-5; clone size: .; V gene: TRBV28; D gene: .; CDR3 DNA: TGTGCCAGCAGTTTGCCCCGGGGAGATCAGCCCCAGCATTTT; CDR3 protein: CASSLPRGDQPQHF
J gene: TRBJ2-1; clone size: once; V gene: TRBV24-1; D gene: .; CDR3 DNA: TGTGCCACCAGTGATTTCGGCGGGCTGGGCTACAATGAGCAGTTCTTC; CDR3 protein: CATSDFGGLGYNEQFF
J gene: TRBJ2-4; clone size: .; V gene: TRBV20-1; D gene: .; CDR3 DNA: TGCAGTGCTAGAGATGGACTGAAAAACATTCAGTACTTC; CDR3 protein: CSARDGLKNIQYF
J gene: TRBJ2-7; clone size: .; V gene: TRBV24-1; D gene: TRBD1; CDR3 DNA: TGTGCCACCAGTGATGGTGGGTCGGGGACAGGGGCCTACGAGCAGTACTTC; CDR3 protein: CATSDGGSGTGAYEQYF
J gene: TRBJ2-3; clone size: .; V gene: TRBV27; D gene: TRBD1; CDR3 DNA: TGTGCCAGCAGCCTAGCCAGGGGGCTAATAGATACGCAGTATTTT; CDR3 protein: CASSLARGLIDTQYF
J gene: TRBJ1-2; clone size: .; V gene: TRBV4-1; D gene: .; CDR3 DNA: TGCGCCAGCAGCCAACCCGTGACAGCTAACTATGGCTACACCTTC; CDR3 protein: CASSQPVTANYGYTF
J gene: TRBJ2-5; clone size: .; V gene: TRBV5-1; D gene: TRBD2; CDR3 DNA: TGCGCCAGCAGACCTCCTAGCGGCAATGAGTACTTC; CDR3 protein: CASRPPSGNEYF
J gene: TRBJ1-1; clone size: .; V gene: TRBV29-1; D gene: .; CDR3 DNA: TGCAGCGTCGTGGGACGGTGGGGCACTGAAGCTTTCTTT; CDR3 protein: CSVVGRWGTEAFF
J gene: TRBJ2-7; clone size: .; V gene: TRBV2; D gene: TRBD1; CDR3 DNA: TGTGCCAGCTGCTGGGACAGAGGGGACGAGCAGTACTTC; CDR3 protein: CASCWDRGDEQYF
J gene: TRBJ2-3; clone size: .; V gene: TRBV20-1; D gene: .; CDR3 DNA: TGCAGTGCTAGGTCTGAAGTCAGCCTACTACTCACAGATACGCAGTATTTT; CDR3 protein: CSARSEVSLLLTDTQYF
J gene: TRBJ1-2; clone size: .; V gene: TRBV4-1; D gene: TRBD1; CDR3 DNA: TGCGCCAGCCGGAGCGTAAGGGACAGGGTCCATGGCTACACCTTC; CDR3 protein: CASRSVRDRVHGYTF
J gene: TRBJ2-5; clone size: .; V gene: TRBV7-7; D gene: TRBD1; CDR3 DNA: TGTGCCAGCAGCTCTCACAGGGGTTGGGGGACCCAGTACTTC; CDR3 protein: CASSSHRGWGTQYF
J gene: TRBJ2-3; clone size: many; V gene: TRBV29-1; D gene: TRBD2; CDR3 DNA: TGCAGCGTGCTCGGGGGGTCCATCACAGATACGCAGTATTTT; CDR3 protein: CSVLGGSITDTQYF
J gene: TRBJ1-2; clone size: .; V gene: TRBV5-6; D gene: .; CDR3 DNA: TGTGCCAGCAGACTAGGGACCGGGGGAGGCTATGGCTACACCTTC; CDR3 protein: CASRLGTGGGYGYTF
J gene: TRBJ1-1; clone size: few; V gene: TRBV7-2; D gene: TRBD1; CDR3 DNA: TGTGCCAGCAGCCGGATATCTGGACAGGGTGTGTGGAACACTGAAGCTTTCTTT; CDR3 protein: CASSRISGQGVWNTEAFF
J gene: TRBJ1-2; clone size: few; V gene: TRBV20-1; D gene: .; CDR3 DNA: TGCAGTGCTAGTCGGCACGTTAACTATGGCTACACCTTC; CDR3 protein: CSASRHVNYGYTF
J gene: TRBJ2-2; clone size: few; V gene: TRBV7-2; D gene: TRBD1; CDR3 DNA: TGTGCCAGCAGGATTACGGGACAGGGGTTCACCGGGGAGCTGTTTTTT; CDR3 protein: CASRITGQGFTGELFF
J gene: TRBJ2-7; clone size: few; V gene: TRBV28; D gene: .; CDR3 DNA: TGTGCCAGCAGTTTCGGCCTCCCAGCCTACGAGCAGTACTTC; CDR3 protein: CASSFGLPAYEQYF
J gene: TRBJ2-3; clone size: .; V gene: TRBV5-1; D gene: .; CDR3 DNA: TGCGCCAGCAGCACAACTAGGGGTACGCAGTATTTT; CDR3 protein: CASSTTRGTQYF
J gene: TRBJ2-5; clone size: few; V gene: TRBV10-3; D gene: .; CDR3 DNA: TGTGCCATCAGAGATGGGGGCGGGGGAGAGACCCAGTACTTC; CDR3 protein: CAIRDGGGGETQYF
J gene: TRBJ1-6; clone size: .; V gene: TRBV2; D gene: .; CDR3 DNA: TGTGCCAGCAGTAAATCGGGGAGCTCCTATAATTCACCCCTCCACTTT; CDR3 protein: CASSKSGSSYNSPLHF
J gene: TRBJ1-2; clone size: .; V gene: TRBV9; D gene: .; CDR3 DNA: TGTGCCAGCAGCGTAGGGTCGCGGAGCTATGGCTACACCTTC; CDR3 protein: CASSVGSRSYGYTF
J gene: TRBJ2-3; clone size: .; V gene: TRBV20-1; D gene: TRBD2; CDR3 DNA: TGCAGTGCTAGAGATTCGGGGGAGGGCCCGGATACGCAGTATTTT; CDR3 protein: CSARDSGEGPDTQYF
J gene: TRBJ2-7; clone size: .; V gene: TRBV2; D gene: .; CDR3 DNA: TGTGCCGCACGGGAAGATAACTACGAGCAGTACTTC; CDR3 protein: CAAREDNYEQYF
J gene: TRBJ1-1; clone size: .; V gene: TRBV20-1; D gene: .; CDR3 DNA: TGCAGTGCGGTCAAAAAGATGAACACTGAAGCTTTCTTT; CDR3 protein: CSAVKKMNTEAFF
J gene: TRBJ2-2; clone size: .; V gene: TRBV4-2; D gene: TRBD2; CDR3 DNA: TGTGCCAGCAGCCTTGGTCGTGGGACTAGCGGAAGCGGGGAGCTGTTTTTT; CDR3 protein: CASSLGRGTSGSGELFF
J gene: TRBJ1-5; clone size: .; V gene: TRBV6-2/TRBV6-3; D gene: .; CDR3 DNA: TGTGCCAGCAGTTACCCCTCTGCAGGCGGGCAGCCCCAGCATTTT; CDR3 protein: CASSYPSAGGQPQHF
J gene: TRBJ1-1; clone size: .; V gene: TRBV25-1; D gene: .; CDR3 DNA: TGTGCCAGCAGTGAATTACGGGGGCTGAACACTGAAGCTTTCTTT; CDR3 protein: CASSELRGLNTEAFF